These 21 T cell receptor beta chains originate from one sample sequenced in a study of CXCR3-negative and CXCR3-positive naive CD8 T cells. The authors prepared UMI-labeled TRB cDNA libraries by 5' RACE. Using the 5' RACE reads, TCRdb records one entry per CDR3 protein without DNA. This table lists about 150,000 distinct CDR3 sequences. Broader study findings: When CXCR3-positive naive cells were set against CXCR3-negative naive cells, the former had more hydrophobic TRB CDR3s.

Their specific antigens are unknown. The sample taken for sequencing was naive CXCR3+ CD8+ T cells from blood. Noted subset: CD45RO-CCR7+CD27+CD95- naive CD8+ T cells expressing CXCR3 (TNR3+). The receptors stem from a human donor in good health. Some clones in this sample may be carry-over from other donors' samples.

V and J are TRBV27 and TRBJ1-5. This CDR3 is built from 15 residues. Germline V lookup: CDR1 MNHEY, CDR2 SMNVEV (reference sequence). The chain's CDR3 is CASRLKLDSNQPQHF.

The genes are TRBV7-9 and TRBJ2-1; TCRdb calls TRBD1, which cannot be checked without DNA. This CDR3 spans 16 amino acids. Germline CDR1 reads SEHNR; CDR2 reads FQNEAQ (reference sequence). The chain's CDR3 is CASSSLGAGAANEQFF.

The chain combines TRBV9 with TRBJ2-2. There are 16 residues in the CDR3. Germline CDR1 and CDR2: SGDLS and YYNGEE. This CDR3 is CASSVAGSFRHGELFF.

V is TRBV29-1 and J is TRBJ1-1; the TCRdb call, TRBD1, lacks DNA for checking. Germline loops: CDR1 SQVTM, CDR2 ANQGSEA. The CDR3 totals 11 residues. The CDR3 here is CSVVGAAEAFF.

The CDR3 is CASSTGTLYEQYF. The V call is TRBV19, the J call TRBJ2-7; TCRdb proposes TRBD1, but this gene call is untestable without DNA. The CDR3 contains 13 residues. Germline V CDR1 and CDR2: LNHDA, SQIVND (reference sequence).

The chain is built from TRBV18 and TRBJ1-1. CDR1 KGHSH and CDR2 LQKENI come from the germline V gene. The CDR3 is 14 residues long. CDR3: CASSPEGMNTEAFF.

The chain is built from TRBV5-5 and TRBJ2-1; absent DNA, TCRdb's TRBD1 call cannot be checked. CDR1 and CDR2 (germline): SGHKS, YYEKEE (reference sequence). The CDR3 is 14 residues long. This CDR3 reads CASSLGQGFPEQFF.

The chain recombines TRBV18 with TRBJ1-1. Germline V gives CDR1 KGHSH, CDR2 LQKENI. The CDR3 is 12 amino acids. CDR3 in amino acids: CASSLTWTEAFF.

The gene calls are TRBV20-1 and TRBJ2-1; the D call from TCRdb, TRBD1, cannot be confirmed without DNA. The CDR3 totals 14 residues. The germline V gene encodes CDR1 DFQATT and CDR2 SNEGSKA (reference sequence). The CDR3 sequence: CSAPPDRVRNEQFF.

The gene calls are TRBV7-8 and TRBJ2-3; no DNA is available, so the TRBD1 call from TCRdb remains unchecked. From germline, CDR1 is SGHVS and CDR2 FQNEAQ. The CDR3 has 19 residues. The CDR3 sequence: CASSWPGQRIITSTDTQYF.

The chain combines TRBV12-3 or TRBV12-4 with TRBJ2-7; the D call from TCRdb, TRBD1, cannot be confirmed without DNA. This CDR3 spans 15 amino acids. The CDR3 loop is CASSNPGTGAYEQYF.

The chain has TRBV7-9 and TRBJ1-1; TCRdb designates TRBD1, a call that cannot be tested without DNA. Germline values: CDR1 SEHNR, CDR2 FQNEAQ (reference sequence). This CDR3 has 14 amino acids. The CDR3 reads CASSLLSSGAEAFF.

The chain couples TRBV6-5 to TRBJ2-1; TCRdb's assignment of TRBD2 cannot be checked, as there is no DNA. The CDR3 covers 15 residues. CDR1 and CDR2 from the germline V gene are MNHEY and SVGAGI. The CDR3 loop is CASNPLAGGHNEQFF.

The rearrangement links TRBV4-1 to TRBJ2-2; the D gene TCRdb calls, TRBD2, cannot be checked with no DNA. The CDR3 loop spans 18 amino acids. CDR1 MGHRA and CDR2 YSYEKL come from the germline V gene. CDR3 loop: CASSQDDGTSVLTGELFF.

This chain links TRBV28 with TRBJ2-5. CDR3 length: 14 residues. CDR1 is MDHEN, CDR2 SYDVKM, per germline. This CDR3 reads CASSFTITYETQYF.

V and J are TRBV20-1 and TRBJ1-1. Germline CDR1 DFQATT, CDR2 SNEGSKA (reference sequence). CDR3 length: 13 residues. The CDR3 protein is CSAPPGGGPEAFF.

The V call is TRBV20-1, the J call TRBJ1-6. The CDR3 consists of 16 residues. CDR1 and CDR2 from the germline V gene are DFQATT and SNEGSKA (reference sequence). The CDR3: CSARDRVGLNNSPLHF.

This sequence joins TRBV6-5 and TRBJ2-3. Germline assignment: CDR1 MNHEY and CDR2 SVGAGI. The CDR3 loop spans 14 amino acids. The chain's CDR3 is CASSLWASTDTQYF.

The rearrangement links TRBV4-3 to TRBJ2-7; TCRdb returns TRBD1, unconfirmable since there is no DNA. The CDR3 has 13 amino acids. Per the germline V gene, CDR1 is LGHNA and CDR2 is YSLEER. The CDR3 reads CASSQVIGTESLF.

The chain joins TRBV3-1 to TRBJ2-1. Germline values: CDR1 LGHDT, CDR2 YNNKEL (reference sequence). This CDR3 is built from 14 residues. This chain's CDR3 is CASSQFIGDNEQFF.

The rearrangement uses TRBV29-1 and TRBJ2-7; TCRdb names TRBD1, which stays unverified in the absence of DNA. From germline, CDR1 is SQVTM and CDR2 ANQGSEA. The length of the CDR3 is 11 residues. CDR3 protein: CSVVSGYEQYF.